These 9 T cell receptor beta chains originate from one sample sequenced in a study of Ad26.COV2.S vaccination and SARS-CoV-2 variants. This table comes from immunoSEQ multiplex PCR, and its TCRdb copy is limited to in-frame clones, with some not included. The table records 300,000 to 350,000 clones, 75% to 90% of them present only once. Described treatment: roughly 18 received Ad26.COV2.S at low or high dose, single or two shots; 5 received placebo; per-sample allocation not given. Each sample was drawn 63 days after the first injection (of vaccine or placebo). The sequencing here drew on peripheral blood, taken in a trial of Ad26.COV2.S vaccine versus placebo. The receptors shown here come from a person aged 18 to 65 who received the Ad26.COV2.S COVID-19 vaccine or a placebo.

The chain carries TRBV7-2 and TRBJ2-5, with D unresolved. This CDR3 spans 12 amino acids. With 1 base removed from V and 4 bases from J, the gap between germline ends came to 4 bases. Looked up from germline, CDR1 is SGHTA and CDR2 is FQGNSA. CDR3 nucleotide sequence: TGTGCCAGCAGCTTAGATAGAGAGACCCAGTACTTC. Residues: CASSLDRETQYF.

As concerns this clone: In the same sample, other DNA sequences code for this CDR3. In DNA, the CDR3 is TGTGCCAGCAGTTTAAGTTACAATGAGCAGTTCTTC. Translating gives CASSLSYNEQFF. The V call is TRBV28, the J call TRBJ2-1; no firm D call. The CDR3 loop spans 12 amino acids. Per germline, CDR1 MDHEN and CDR2 SYDVKM. V lost 2 bases to trimming and J lost 4 bases, with 3 bases between them.

This clone appeared a few times. The chain joins TRBV30 to TRBJ2-6; a weak D match, TRBD2 (6 bases). This CDR3 is 15 amino acids long. Germline CDR1 is GTSNPN and CDR2 is SVGIG (reference sequence). Trimming cost V 2 bases and J 3 bases, with 11 bases left between them. The CDR3 DNA reads TGTGCCTGGAGTCCCCTAGCGAGTGGGGCCAACGTCCTGACTTTC. It translates to CAWSPLASGANVLTF. Drawing the rest from reference TRBV30 and TRBJ2-6, the complete variable domain is SQTIHQWPATLVQPVGSPLSLECTVEGTSNPNLYWYRQAAGRGLQLLFYSVGIGQISSEVPQNLSASRPQDRQFILSSKKLLLSDSGFYLCAWSPLASGANVLTFGAGSRLTVL.

V usage is TRBV20-1 and J usage is TRBJ2-3; no clear D gene. Germline CDR1 is DFQATT and CDR2 is SNEGSKA (reference sequence). Trimming stripped 6 bases from V and 9 bases from J, with 10 bases between. The CDR3 is made up of 10 amino acids. The CDR3 nucleotides read TGCAGTGCCTCCCGTGACACGCAGTATTTT. Translated, it gives CSASRDTQYF.

V usage is TRBV4-1 and J usage is TRBJ1-6; D is perhaps TRBD1 (5 bases). V was shortened by 1 base and J by 9 bases, with 16 bases between the two germline ends. This CDR3 region has 16 residues. Germline V CDR1 and CDR2: MGHRA, YSYEKL. The CDR3: CASSQGHGARGSPLHF. The CDR3 nucleotides are TGCGCCAGCAGCCAAGGTCATGGGGCGCGGGGTTCACCCCTCCACTTT.

This chain uses TRBV28 with TRBJ2-3; D may be TRBD2 (6 bases). Germline CDR1 and CDR2: MDHEN and SYDVKM. This CDR3 has 16 residues. Trimming took off 3 bases at V and 4 bases at J, with 17 bases between the two ends. CDR3 coding DNA: TGTGCCAGCAGTTTTTTGGGAGGAGCGGCCCCAGATACGCAGTATTTT. Its protein is CASSFLGGAAPDTQYF.

The chain recombines TRBV5-5 with TRBJ2-2; the D is unclear. Germline lookup yields CDR1 SGHKS and CDR2 YYEKEE (reference sequence). The V and J ends lost 0 bases and 3 bases respectively, with 9 bases between them. CDR3 length: 15 residues. The CDR3: CASSLGGVYTGELFF. Written as DNA, the CDR3 is TGTGCCAGCAGCTTGGGTGGGGTTTACACCGGGGAGCTGTTTTTT. Looking up the rest from reference TRBV5-5 and TRBJ2-2 gives the full variable domain: DAGVTQSPTHLIKTRGQQVTLRCSPISGHKSVSWYQQVLGQGPQFIFQYYEKEERGRGNFPDRFSARQFPNYSSELNVNALLLGDSALYLCASSLGGVYTGELFFGEGSRLTVL.

The gene calls are TRBV19 and TRBJ2-1, with D possibly TRBD2 on 5 matching bases. The germline V gene encodes CDR1 LNHDA and CDR2 SQIVND (reference sequence). Trimming cost V 3 bases and J 12 bases, with 12 bases left between them. The CDR3 has 12 residues. The CDR3 nucleotides read TGTGCCAGTAGTATGAAGAGAGGGTGGCAGTTCTTC. Residues: CASSMKRGWQFF.

V is TRBV7-7 and J is TRBJ2-2, with TRBD2 matching over 9 bases. The length of the CDR3 is 20 residues. V shed 0 bases and J 2 bases; nucleotides not matched to a gene: 13. CDR1 is SSHAT and CDR2 is FNYEAQ in the germline V gene (reference sequence). CDR3 nucleotides: TGTGCCAGCAGCTTAGCTAGGGCTAGTAGCGGGAGAAAAAACACCGGGGAGCTGTTTTTT. Translation: CASSLARASSGRKNTGELFF. The variable domain in full, completed from reference TRBV7-7 and TRBJ2-2, reads GAGVSQSPRYKVTKRGQDVTLRCDPISSHATLYWYQQALGQGPEFLTYFNYEAQPDKSGLPSDRFSAERPEGSISTLTIQRTEQRDSAMYRCASSLARASSGRKNTGELFFGEGSRLTVL.